Sequencing of this T cell receptor beta chain was carried out in a study of identical twins. Study-wide results and caveats: Possibly, invariant MAIT and iNKT cells partly confounded zero-insertion analyses.

Through template switching, a universal primer site was introduced, and the cDNA contained unique molecular identifiers. TCRdb fed the 5' RACE reads into MiXCR, producing one record per CDR3 protein. The table has about 220,000 distinct CDR3 sequences, approximately 8.3% seen once. The CDR3 length is 15 residues. CDR1 is SNHLY and CDR2 is FYNNEI in the germline V gene. V shed 7 bases and J shed 2 bases, with 12 bases lying between them. With regard to this clonotype: The antigen is not known.

The data also belong to a second study, concerning yellow fever vaccine responses in identical twins.

The sample comprised memory (CD45RO+) T cells sorted from blood. The origin of this receptor is a woman between 18 and 29 years old in good health. This chain joins TRBV2 and TRBJ2-6; D possibly corresponds to TRBD1 (5 bases). CDR3 DNA sequence: TGTGCCAGCACAAAAGCCAGGGCTGGGGCCAACGTCCTGACTTTC. Translation: CASTKARAGANVLTF.